The 19 T cell receptor beta chains below were found in one sample sequenced in a study of tumor-infiltrating lymphocytes in primary liver carcinoma. Synthesis of TCR beta cDNA was carried out from approximately 470 ng total RNA with a constant-region primer. The TCR beta library was amplified through three nested multiplex PCR rounds in a modified ARM-PCR procedure. Forward primers for TRBV1-TRBV30 and a C-beta reverse primer served the first two PCR rounds, at approximately 10 cycles each. TCRdb reprocessed the multiplex PCR reads via MiXCR and lists one record per CDR3 protein. The repertoire holds 330,000 or so distinct CDR3 sequences, roughly 61% seen once, with roughly 6% in the top ten. Researchers drew blood RNA from unsorted whole blood and extracted germline DNA as well. Material: peripheral blood. The receptors were gathered from a man between 40 and 49 years old with primary liver carcinoma and hepatitis B virus infection.

This clonotype is a singleton in its sample. The junction and the germline gene differ at one end; a read error may be behind it. This chain joins TRBV6-2 or TRBV6-3 and TRBJ2-7, with 14 nucleotides matching TRBD2. The CDR3 covers 19 residues. Germline values: CDR1 MNHEY, CDR2 SVGEGT. CDR3 region: CACSYSKVTSGRARYGQYF. CDR3 in DNA: TGTGCCTGCAGTTACTCGAAGGTGACTAGCGGGAGGGCCCGCTACGGGCAGTACTTC.

The chain links TRBV6-2 or TRBV6-3 to TRBJ2-7; 10 bases align to TRBD2. After removal of 6 bases from V and 1 base from J, the junction contained 6 bases not matched to a gene. The CDR3 totals 15 residues. The germline gives CDR1 MNHEY, CDR2 SVGEGT. CDR3 region: CASRELAGVSYEQYF. The CDR3 DNA reads TGTGCCAGCAGGGAGCTAGCGGGAGTGTCCTACGAGCAGTACTTC.

A note on this clonotype: A read error is possible here, since a much larger clone lies one base away. The V and J genes are TRBV5-6 and TRBJ1-2; TRBD1 agrees at 9 bases. The CDR3 extends over 14 amino acids. Trimming at V came to 3 bases and at J to 4 bases, leaving 4 bases not matched to a gene. CDR1 is SGHDT and CDR2 is YYEEEE in the germline V gene. This CDR3 reads CASSSGTGTYGYTF. CDR3 DNA sequence: TGTGCCAGCAGCTCGGGGACAGGGACCTATGGCTACACCTTC.

This chain links TRBV11-2 with TRBJ2-5; 10 bases map to TRBD1. The CDR3 contains 18 residues. Germline CDR1 and CDR2: SGHAT and FQNNGV. Losses at the gene ends were 0 bases for V and 3 bases for J; bases not matched to a gene: 10. CDR3 nucleotide sequence: TGTGCCAGCAGCTTAGACCAACCGGGACAGGGGCTTAAAGAGACCCAGTACTTC. It specifies CASSLDQPGQGLKETQYF.

Details on this clonotype: Mismatch with germline at one junction end may stem from a read error. This chain joins TRBV6-2 or TRBV6-3 and TRBJ1-5; 7 nucleotides align to TRBD1. Germline CDR1 MNHEY, CDR2 SVGEGT. The CDR3 contains 18 residues. This chain's CDR3 is CASCYATGTVYSNQPQHF. The CDR3 nucleotides read TGTGCCAGCTGTTACGCGACCGGGACAGTGTATAGCAATCAGCCCCAGCATTTT.

By share, this clonotype ranks as medium-sized. The chain is built from TRBV11-2 and TRBJ1-1; D unclear. Germline V gives CDR1 SGHAT, CDR2 FQNNGV. Between the trimmed V and J ends, which lost 5 bases and 2 bases, there was a span of 15 bases. The CDR3 extends over 15 amino acids. This chain's CDR3 is CASSRRHQQNTEAFF. CDR3 DNA: TGTGCCAGCAGCCGTAGACACCAGCAAAACACTGAAGCTTTCTTT.

With respect to this clonotype: A much larger clone is a single base away; this may be a read error. The rearrangement uses TRBV6-6 and TRBJ1-4, with TRBD1 as a possible D gene (6 bases). Trimming removed 7 bases from V and 0 bases from J, with 21 bases in between. Per germline, CDR1 MNHNY and CDR2 SVGAGI (reference sequence). The CDR3 contains 18 residues. The CDR3 sequence: CASKRIGGAAATNEKLFF. The CDR3 DNA sequence: TGTGCCAGCAAAAGAATCGGGGGGGCAGCAGCAACTAATGAAAAACTGTTTTTT.

This clonotype has more than one count but fewer than ten. The chain joins TRBV4-1 to TRBJ2-5, with a weak D call TRBD2 (6 bases). Germline V gene data show CDR1 as MGHRA and CDR2 as YSYEKL. V lost 0 bases to trimming and J lost 5 bases, with 22 bases between them. CDR3 length: 18 amino acids. The CDR3 bases are TGCGCCAGCAGCCAAGAAACCCGGTCCTCCGCTGCGGGGGAGACCCAGTACTTC. Amino acid sequence: CASSQETRSSAAGETQYF.

This clonotype has ten or more counts. This CDR3 reads CASRRTGGPYEQYF. DNA of the CDR3: TGTGCCAGCAGAAGGACAGGGGGACCCTACGAGCAGTACTTC. The chain combines TRBV6-1 with TRBJ2-7; the match to TRBD1 covers 10 bases. Trimming at V came to 6 bases and at J to 2 bases, leaving 4 bases not matched to a gene. The CDR3 consists of 14 residues. CDR1 and CDR2 (germline): MNHNS, SASEGT.

Comments on this clonotype: A read error may explain this, as a much larger clone is one base away. The V gene is TRBV6-1, the J gene TRBJ2-3, with no clear D. The CDR3 runs to 11 residues. V was shortened by 10 bases and J by 6 bases, with 11 bases between the two germline ends. Germline loops: CDR1 MNHNS, CDR2 SASEGT. The DNA of the CDR3 is TGTGCCATCTCTAGATCGGATACGCAGTATTTT. Protein sequence: CAISRSDTQYF.

As for this clonotype: Just one base apart from a much larger clone, this may be a read error. The chain joins TRBV12-3 or TRBV12-4 to TRBJ1-1, with D unresolved. The CDR3 extends over 12 amino acids. Trimming took 6 bases from V and 7 from J, leaving 12 bases between them. DNA for the CDR3: TGTGCCAGCAGCTACACAGACTATGAAGCTTTCTTT. Protein: CASSYTDYEAFF.

Details on this clonotype: This may arise from a read error, as a much more abundant clone is one base away. The rearrangement links TRBV12-3 or TRBV12-4 to TRBJ1-1; D gene uncertain. V was trimmed by 8 bases and J by 5 bases, leaving 15 bases between them. CDR3 length equals 13 residues. CDR3 region: CASPMLGSTEAFF. In DNA form, the CDR3 reads TGTGCCAGCCCCATGCTAGGGTCGACTGAAGCTTTCTTT.

A word on this clonotype: A much larger clone differs from this one at a single base, so this may be a read error. V gene TRBV5-4 combines with J gene TRBJ2-1; TRBD1 agrees at 10 bases. V trimming: 3 bases; J trimming: 8 bases; junction bases outside the gene matches: 8. This CDR3 has 15 residues. The germline CDR1 and CDR2 sequences are SGHNT and YYREEE (reference sequence). The CDR3 DNA follows: TGTGCCAGCAGCTCACCGACAGGGGGCAGGGATGAGCAGTTCTTC. It codes for CASSSPTGGRDEQFF.

Comments on this clonotype: With a much larger clone just one base away, this may be a read error. J is TRBJ2-3 and V is TRBV6-2 or TRBV6-3; no firm D call. This CDR3 has 13 amino acids. Germline V gives CDR1 MNHEY, CDR2 SVGEGT. The CDR3 coding sequence is TGTGTCAGCAAGACAACTACCACAGATACGCAGTATTTT. This gives the protein CVSKTTTTDTQYF.

As for this clonotype: The junction departs from germline at one end; a sequencing error may be responsible. This rearrangement joins TRBV29-1 to TRBJ2-1; D possibly corresponds to TRBD2 (6 bases). The CDR3 contains 16 residues. CDR1 SQVTM and CDR2 ANQGSEA come from the germline V gene. The CDR3: CGVEDQERVSYNEQLF. In DNA, the CDR3 is TGCGGCGTTGAAGACCAGGAGCGGGTCTCCTACAATGAGCAGTTGTTC.

The V and J genes are TRBV5-1 and TRBJ2-3, with D hard to call. The CDR3 has 12 amino acids. Germline V gene sequence: CDR1 SGHRS, CDR2 YFSETQ. V was pared by 0 bases and J by 8 bases, with 7 bases between. The DNA of the CDR3 is TGCGCCAGCAGCTTGGAACGGGCTACGCAGTATTTT. Translated, it gives CASSLERATQYF.

With respect to this clonotype: A read error may explain this, as a much larger clone is one base away. This chain uses TRBV14 with TRBJ2-1, with D perhaps matching TRBD2 (6 bases). Germline CDR1 SGHDN, CDR2 FVKESK. CDR3 length equals 15 residues. CDR3: CASSQVAGLYNEQIF. The CDR3 nucleotides read TGTGCCAGCAGCCAAGTTGCGGGACTGTACAATGAGCAGATCTTC.

The gene calls are TRBV4-2 and TRBJ2-2; D gene ambiguous. CDR3 length: 14 amino acids. From germline, CDR1 is LGHNA and CDR2 YNFKEQ. The V gene lost 0 bases and the J gene lost 6 bases, with 8 bases spanning the gap. The CDR3 DNA reads as TGTGCCAGCAGCCAAGAAGGAGACGCCGGGGAGCTGTTTTTT. Translating it yields CASSQEGDAGELFF.

In its sample, this clonotype was seen many times. The V call is TRBV5-6, the J call TRBJ2-3; TRBD2 might be the D (5 bases). The germline V gene encodes CDR1 SGHDT and CDR2 YYEEEE. This CDR3 is 16 amino acids long. Trimming took off 1 base at V and 2 bases at J, with 14 bases between the two ends. The chain's CDR3 is CASSLWSLAITDTQYF. CDR3 bases: TGTGCCAGCAGCTTGTGGTCTCTAGCAATCACAGATACGCAGTATTTT.